This T cell receptor (beta chain) is drawn from a study of shared clonotypes between healthy human individuals. The V gene's germline CDR1 is MNHEY and CDR2 SVGAGI. The CDR3 covers 12 residues. The V gene lost 5 bases and the J gene lost 5 bases, with 9 bases spanning the gap. The assay used deep level. Clones were sequenced by immunoSEQ multiplex PCR, and TCRdb holds only the in-frame ones, with some missing. This sample has about 2 million clones, with approximately 95% found just once. Positive CCR7 selection of CD45RO-negative cells yielded the naive CD8 cells, and terminally differentiated effector memory CD45RA+ cells were excluded.

V usage is TRBV6-5 and J usage is TRBJ1-2; D remains unclear. What was sequenced was naive CD8+ T cells sorted from blood. The sequence was collected from a man aged 18 to 29 in good health. The CDR3 protein is CASSLDLYGYTF. DNA for the CDR3: TGTGCCAGCAGTCTCGACCTATATGGCTACACCTTC.